This T cell receptor (beta chain) was documented in a study of cytomegalovirus exposure and HLA in healthy donors. Germline V gives CDR1 SGHRS, CDR2 YFSETQ. There are 14 residues in the CDR3. V was pared by 7 bases and J by 1 base, with 5 bases of the junction left unmatched. This clone occurred once. Antigen unknown. General observations from the study: In a later analysis, HLA-associated beta chains showed higher expansion and lower generation probabilities than comparable chains.

The PCR was carried out with 60 Vbeta primers and 13 Jbeta primers. In the original workflow: About 10 million of roughly 81 million unique TCR beta chains were shared, per a later count. Assay used: immunoSEQ multiplex PCR; TCRdb lists only in-frame clones, some missing. Clone size and V and J calls were adopted from that table, with D and trimming inferred from the DNA. The sample consists of 130,000 to 150,000 clones, over 70% of them appearing once. The chain combines TRBV5-1 with TRBJ2-3; 8 bases fit TRBD1. The sequenced sample consisted of PBMCs. The TCR sequence derives from a woman aged 40 to 49 in good health and CMV-seronegative. The CDR3 DNA reads as TGCGCCAGCCGGACGACAGGGGGCACAGATACGCAGTATTTT. As protein: CASRTTGGTDTQYF.